The T cell receptor (beta chain) described here comes from a study of cytomegalovirus exposure and HLA in healthy donors. Germline-derived CDR1 and CDR2 are SNHLY and FYNNEI. Trimming took off 3 bases at V and 2 bases at J, with 11 bases between the two ends. The CDR3 has 14 residues. The PCR ran on 60 Vbeta and 13 Jbeta primers. Here immunoSEQ multiplex PCR was the method, and the copy in TCRdb shows in-frame clones only, minus some. The sample has 130,000 to 150,000 clones; around three quarters are singletons. Material for sequencing was PBMCs. The genes are TRBV2 and TRBJ2-7; weak D call: TRBD1 (6 bases). The clonotype originates from a young man in good health and CMV-seronegative. This CDR3 reads CASSDQGQTYEQYF. Here the CDR3 DNA reads TGTGCCAGCAGTGATCAAGGACAGACCTACGAGCAGTACTTC. The variable domain in full, with the rest retrieved from reference TRBV2 and TRBJ2-7, is EPEVTQTPSHQVTQMGQEVILRCVPISNHLYFYWYRQILGQKVEFLVSFYNNEISEKSEIFDDQFSVERPDGSNFTLKIRSTKLEDSAMYFCASSDQGQTYEQYFGPGTRLTVT.